This entry features one T cell receptor beta chain sequence. The data belong to a study of blood T cell repertoires in COVID-19. Study in general: Sources were T cells, B-cell-depleted T cells, or PBMCs; the material itself was cDNA or gDNA.

Repertoires were generated with immunoSEQ multiplex PCR, while TCRdb's copy carries only in-frame clones and drops some. Of 170,000 or so clones detected, around nine tenths appear once; the ten largest clones hold about 0.95%. Looked up from germline, CDR1 is LNHNV and CDR2 is YYDKDF (reference sequence). The V gene end was trimmed by 6 bases and the J gene end by 5 bases; junction bases not matched to a gene: 2. CDR3 length: 13 amino acids. The chain uses TRBV15 and TRBJ2-5; 11 nucleotides line up with TRBD2. Sequenced sample: peripheral blood. The sequence derives from a woman between 18 and 29 years old who had recovered from COVID-19. CDR3 sequence: CATSSGGEETQYF. As DNA, the CDR3 is TGTGCCACCAGTAGCGGGGGGGAGGAGACCCAGTACTTC.